The T cell receptor beta chain under discussion was sequenced for a study of response to subunit inactivated influenza vaccine. Each CDR3 protein is one row after TCRdb ran MiXCR on the RT-PCR reads. The sample shows more than 450,000 distinct CDR3 sequences, over 9% of them seen only once. This clonotype has only a few counts. The CDR3 extends over 16 amino acids. Trimming left V 4 bases short and J 4 bases short, with 17 bases between. The germline V gene has CDR1 MNHEY and CDR2 SVGEGT. The same data also went into a second study, on T cells expressing NK-cell markers. From that paper: Beta-chain TCR cDNA was generated via 5'RACE template switching with UMIs.

The chain carries TRBV6-2 or TRBV6-3 and TRBJ1-5; weak D call: TRBD1 (6 bases). This TCR came from a man in his fifties or sixties who received an inactivated influenza vaccine. The sequences come from PBMCs from blood, collected on the day of vaccination. The CDR3 here is CASSSLGQIRNQPQHF. The CDR3 DNA is TGTGCCAGCAGTTCGTTAGGACAGATAAGGAATCAGCCCCAGCATTTT.